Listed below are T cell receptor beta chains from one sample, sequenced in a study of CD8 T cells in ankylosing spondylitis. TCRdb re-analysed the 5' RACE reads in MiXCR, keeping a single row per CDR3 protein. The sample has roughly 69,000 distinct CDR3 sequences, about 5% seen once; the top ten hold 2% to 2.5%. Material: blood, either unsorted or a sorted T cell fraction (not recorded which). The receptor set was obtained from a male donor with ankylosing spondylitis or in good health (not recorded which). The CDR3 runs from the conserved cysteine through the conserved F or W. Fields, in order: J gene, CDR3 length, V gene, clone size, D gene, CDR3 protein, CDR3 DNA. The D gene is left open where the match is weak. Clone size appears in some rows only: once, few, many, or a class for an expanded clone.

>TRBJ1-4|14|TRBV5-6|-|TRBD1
CASTRDRTNEKLFF
TGTGCCAGCACTCGGGACAGAACTAATGAAAAACTGTTTTTT
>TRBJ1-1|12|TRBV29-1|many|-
CSALQGNTEAFF
TGCAGCGCATTACAGGGGAACACTGAAGCTTTCTTT
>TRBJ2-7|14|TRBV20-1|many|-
CSAIIQGNSYEQYF
TGCAGTGCTATAATACAGGGTAACTCCTACGAGCAGTACTTC
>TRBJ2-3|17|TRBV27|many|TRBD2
CASSKPMAGGPTDTQYF
TGTGCCAGCAGTAAGCCCATGGCGGGGGGGCCCACAGATACGCAGTATTTT
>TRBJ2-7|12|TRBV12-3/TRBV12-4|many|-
CASSLEGNEQYF
TGTGCCAGCAGTTTAGAAGGGAACGAGCAGTACTTC
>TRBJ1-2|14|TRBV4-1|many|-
CASSQAPRGYGYTF
TGCGCCAGCAGCCAAGCCCCCAGGGGCTATGGCTACACCTTC
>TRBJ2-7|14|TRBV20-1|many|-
CSASTLDKYYEQYF
TGCAGTGCTAGTACCTTGGACAAGTACTACGAGCAGTACTTC
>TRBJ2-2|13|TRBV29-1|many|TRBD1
CSTQGAPTGELFF
TGCAGTACCCAGGGGGCGCCCACCGGGGAGCTGTTTTTT
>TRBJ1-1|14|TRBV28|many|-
CAGGIRGGNTEAFF
TGTGCCGGCGGGATCCGGGGAGGGAACACTGAAGCTTTCTTT
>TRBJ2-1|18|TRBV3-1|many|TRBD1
CASSQVGNRDRAYNEQFF
TGTGCCAGCAGCCAAGTCGGAAATCGGGACAGAGCCTACAATGAGCAGTTCTTC
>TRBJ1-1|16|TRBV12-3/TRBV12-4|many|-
CASSPSVGALNTEAFF
TGTGCCAGCAGCCCCTCCGTGGGGGCTTTGAACACTGAAGCTTTCTTT
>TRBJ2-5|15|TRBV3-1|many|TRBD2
CASFPPGTKPETQYF
TGTGCCAGCTTCCCCCCAGGGACTAAACCCGAGACCCAGTACTTC
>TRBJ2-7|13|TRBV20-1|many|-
CSAKNPGPYEQYF
TGCAGTGCTAAAAACCCGGGACCCTACGAGCAGTACTTC
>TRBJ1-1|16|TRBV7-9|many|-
CASSSQPGRGDTEAFF
TGTGCCAGCAGCTCTCAACCGGGACGGGGAGACACTGAAGCTTTCTTT
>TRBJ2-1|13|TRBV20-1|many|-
CSAGQGKRDEQFF
TGCAGTGCGGGTCAGGGGAAAAGGGATGAGCAGTTCTTC
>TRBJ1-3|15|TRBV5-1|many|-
CASSPGGLSGNTIYF
TGCGCCAGCAGCCCGGGGGGGCTCTCTGGAAACACCATATATTTT
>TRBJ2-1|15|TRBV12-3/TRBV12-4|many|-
CASRFRESSYNEQFF
TGTGCCAGCAGATTCCGGGAAAGCTCCTACAATGAGCAGTTCTTC
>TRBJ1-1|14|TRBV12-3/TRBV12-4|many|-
CASSHGAGRTEAFF
TGTGCCAGCAGCCATGGGGCAGGGCGAACTGAAGCTTTCTTT
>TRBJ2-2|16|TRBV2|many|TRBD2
CASSEPAGGPNGELFF
TGTGCCAGCAGTGAACCAGCGGGGGGGCCAAACGGGGAGCTGTTTTTT
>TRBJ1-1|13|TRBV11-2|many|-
CASSLRPDLEAFF
TGTGCCAGCAGCTTAAGGCCAGATCTTGAAGCTTTCTTT
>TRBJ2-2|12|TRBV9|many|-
CASNQGPGELFF
TGTGCCAGCAATCAGGGACCCGGGGAGCTGTTTTTT
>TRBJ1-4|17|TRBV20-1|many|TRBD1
CSAPRPGTGRDNEKLFF
TGCAGTGCTCCTCGGCCCGGGACAGGGAGAGATAATGAAAAACTGTTTTTT
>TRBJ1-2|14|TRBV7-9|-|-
CASSFPGPVRGYTF
TGTGCCAGCAGCTTCCCAGGGCCGGTACGGGGCTACACCTTC
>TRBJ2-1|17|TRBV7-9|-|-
CASSLGQTSHSYNEQFF
TGTGCCAGCAGCTTAGGTCAGACCTCTCACTCCTACAATGAGCAGTTCTTC
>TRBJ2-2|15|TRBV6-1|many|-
CASKPGPANTGELFF
TGTGCCAGCAAGCCGGGACCAGCGAACACCGGGGAGCTGTTTTTT
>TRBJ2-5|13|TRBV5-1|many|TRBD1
CANRTGSPETQYF
TGCGCCAACCGGACAGGGTCCCCAGAGACCCAGTACTTC
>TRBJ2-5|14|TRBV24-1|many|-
CATSDLRAQETQYF
TGTGCCACCAGTGATTTGAGGGCCCAAGAGACCCAGTACTTC
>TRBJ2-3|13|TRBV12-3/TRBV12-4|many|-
CASSSGGADTQYF
TGTGCCAGCAGTTCCGGGGGAGCAGATACGCAGTATTTT
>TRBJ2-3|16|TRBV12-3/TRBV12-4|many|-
CASSPEGSPGTDTQYF
TGTGCCAGCAGCCCCGAAGGCTCTCCGGGGACAGATACGCAGTATTTT
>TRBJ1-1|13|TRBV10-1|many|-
CASKEGSSTEAFF
TGCGCCAGCAAAGAGGGGAGTAGCACTGAAGCTTTCTTT
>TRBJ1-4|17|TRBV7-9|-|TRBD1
CASSAGPAQGHNEKLFF
TGTGCCAGCAGCGCAGGACCGGCACAGGGGCATAATGAAAAACTGTTTTTT
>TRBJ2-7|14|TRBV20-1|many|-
CSATDPLQGPEQYF
TGCAGTGCTACGGACCCTCTGCAGGGACCCGAGCAGTACTTC
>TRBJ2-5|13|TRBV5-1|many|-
CASSLNIGETQYF
TGCGCCAGCAGCTTGAATATAGGGGAGACCCAGTACTTC
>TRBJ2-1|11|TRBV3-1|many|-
CASSQGGEQFF
TGTGCCAGCAGCCAGGGGGGTGAGCAGTTCTTC
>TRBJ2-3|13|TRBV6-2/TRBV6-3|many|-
CATRPRSTDTQYF
TGTGCCACGAGACCGCGTAGCACAGATACGCAGTATTTT
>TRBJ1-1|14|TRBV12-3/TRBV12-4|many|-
CASSTSGSDTEAFF
TGTGCCAGCAGTACCTCTGGTTCGGACACTGAAGCTTTCTTT
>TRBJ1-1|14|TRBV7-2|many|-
CASSTQGRRTEAFF
TGTGCCAGCAGCACGCAGGGAAGAAGGACTGAAGCTTTCTTT
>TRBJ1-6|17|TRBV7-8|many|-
CASSLVWGVTYNSPLHF
TGTGCCAGCAGCTTAGTGTGGGGAGTCACCTATAATTCACCCCTCCACTTT
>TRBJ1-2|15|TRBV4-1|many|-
CASSQEPRANYGYTF
TGCGCCAGCAGCCAAGAACCCCGGGCTAACTATGGCTACACCTTC
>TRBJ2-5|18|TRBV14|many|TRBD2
CASSQEDSGGFLRETQYF
TGTGCCAGCAGCCAAGAAGACAGCGGGGGTTTTTTACGAGAGACCCAGTACTTC
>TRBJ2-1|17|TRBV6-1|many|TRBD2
CASSETSGGASYNEQFF
TGTGCCAGCAGTGAAACTAGCGGGGGGGCTTCCTACAATGAGCAGTTCTTC
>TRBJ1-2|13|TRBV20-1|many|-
CSARDLDGQYYTF
TGCAGTGCTAGAGATCTGGACGGCCAGTACTACACCTTC
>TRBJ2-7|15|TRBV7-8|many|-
CASSLTKDRYYEQYF
TGTGCCAGCAGCTTAACGAAGGACAGATACTACGAGCAGTACTTC
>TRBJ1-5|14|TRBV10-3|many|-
CAISEGTGNQPQHF
TGTGCCATCAGTGAGGGCACAGGTAATCAGCCCCAGCATTTT
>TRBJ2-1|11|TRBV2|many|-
CASSGYNEQFF
TGTGCCAGCAGCGGGTACAATGAGCAGTTCTTC
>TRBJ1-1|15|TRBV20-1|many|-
CSARDGGRENTEAFF
TGCAGTGCTAGAGATGGAGGCAGGGAGAACACTGAAGCTTTCTTT